Ten or more counts support the clone carrying this T cell receptor (beta chain). Its antigen remains unknown. During its preparation, the TCRbeta library received unique molecular identifiers. TCRdb reanalysed the PCR reads using MiXCR and keeps one entry per CDR3 protein. The sample records 400,000 to 450,000 distinct CDR3 sequences, roughly 44% being singletons. This sample was taken from a study of T-cell reconstitution after alpha-beta-depleted transplantation in children. Whole-study findings and limits: T-cell counts and diversity at one year following transplant were attributed mainly to newly produced T cells. Recipient T cells and thymic progenitors that survived gave rise to the high TCRbeta diversity observed at day 60 in some patients. Two months or so post-transplant, alpha-beta T cells reportedly derived from several hundred expanded graft clones.

The ends were cut back, 5 bases at V and 2 bases at J, with 9 bases in the middle. CDR3 size: 13 residues. Per germline, CDR1 DFQATT and CDR2 SNEGSKA (reference sequence). This specimen was PBMCs, taken before TCRalphabeta/CD19-depleted stem cell transplant. The rearrangement links TRBV20-1 to TRBJ2-2, with D unresolved. The TCR comes from a girl aged 2 to 9 with aplastic anemia, due to receive a stem cell transplant. CDR3 DNA sequence: TGCAGTGCTCGCCAGCTCAACACCGGGGAGCTGTTTTTT. Translated, it gives CSARQLNTGELFF.